This T cell receptor (beta chain) is drawn from a study of naive and memory T cell subsets. Two oligonucleotides, mixed equimolar, formed the beta constant-region primer covering TRBC1 and TRBC2. MiXCR was run by TCRdb on the UMI-ligation and nested PCR reads, yielding one entry per CDR3 protein. Of more than 35,000 distinct CDR3 sequences listed, roughly 14% are singletons. J was trimmed by 0 bases and V by 3 bases; bases with no gene match: 5. The CDR3 has 15 amino acids. Germline-derived CDR1 and CDR2 are DFQATT and SNEGSKA (reference sequence). This clonotype was observed a few times. From the second PCR step, alpha and beta chains were amplified apart. Overnight CMV lysate stimulation of fresh PBMCs defined donor CMV status by CD4+ IFNgamma. Sequential positive selection took CD4 T cells first, then CD8 T cells.

The sample was effector memory CD4+ T cells from blood. Subset reported: effector memory, CD45RA- CD27-. This TCR derives from a human donor in good health. The chain is built from TRBV20-1 and TRBJ1-3; TRBD1 matches 7 bases. CDR3 nucleotide sequence: TGCAGTGCTAGGATGCGGGACAGCTCTGGAAACACCATATATTTT. It encodes CSARMRDSSGNTIYF.